A single sample is the source of the 19 T cell receptor beta chains below, sequenced in a study of neurological immune-mediated disorders. TCRdb re-derived calls from the 5' RACE reads in MiXCR, one entry per CDR3 protein. The table includes tens of thousands of distinct CDR3 sequences, more than 3% detected once. Sequencing was performed on PBMCs. The receptors stem from a young man with multiple sclerosis.

This clonotype occurred many times. V gene TRBV28 combines with J gene TRBJ1-5, with TRBD1 matching over 9 bases. Trimming took 8 bases from V and 7 from J; bases not matched to a gene: 18. In germline, CDR1 is MDHEN, CDR2 SYDVKM. This CDR3 region has 17 residues. The CDR3, as DNA: TGTGCCAGCGTTAATATGGGCGGGACAGGGTATCAACAGCCCCAGCATTTT. Translation: CASVNMGGTGYQQPQHF.

This clonotype was seen many times. J is TRBJ1-4 and V is TRBV15; 7 bases align to TRBD1. V was clipped by 0 bases and J by 10 bases; unmatched bases: 11. Germline assignment: CDR1 LNHNV and CDR2 YYDKDF (reference sequence). The CDR3 is made up of 16 amino acids. The CDR3 nucleotides read TGTGCCACCAGCAGAGATATGGACCAGGGGGGTGGAAAACTGTTTTTT. Encoded protein: CATSRDMDQGGGKLFF.

This clonotype was counted many times. J is TRBJ1-1 and V is TRBV5-1, with D unclear. This CDR3 is 13 amino acids long. Per germline, CDR1 SGHRS and CDR2 YFSETQ. Trimming removed 0 bases from V and 10 bases from J, with 13 bases in between. The CDR3 sequence is CASSLGQVSAAFF. The CDR3 DNA is TGCGCCAGCAGCTTGGGTCAAGTCAGTGCAGCTTTCTTT.

This clonotype appeared many times. V gene TRBV5-1 combines with J gene TRBJ1-6, with 7 bases that match TRBD1. Germline CDR1 SGHRS, CDR2 YFSETQ. The length of the CDR3 is 15 residues. With 4 bases clipped from V and 10 bases from J, the junction kept 11 bases outside the gene matches. CDR3 bases: TGCGCCAGCAGCAACGGACAGGCCGGAGGGTCACCCCTCCACTTT. As protein: CASSNGQAGGSPLHF.

This clonotype was counted many times. This chain uses TRBV7-8 with TRBJ2-5; D remains ambiguous. V dropped 4 bases and J dropped 9 bases, with 12 bases sitting between them. This CDR3 spans 12 amino acids. Germline V gene data show CDR1 as SGHVS and CDR2 as FQNEAQ. CDR3 amino acids: CASSSAPGAQYF. CDR3 bases: TGTGCCAGCAGCTCCGCCCCGGGTGCCCAGTACTTC.

The chain recombines TRBV3-1 with TRBJ2-1; 8 bases match TRBD2. From germline, CDR1 is LGHDT and CDR2 YNNKEL (reference sequence). V lost 0 bases and J lost 6; bases outside the gene matches: 7. The CDR3 length is 16 residues. In DNA form, the CDR3 reads TGTGCCAGCAGCCAAGAGTGGACGGGAGGGCCCAATGAGCAGTTCTTC. It specifies CASSQEWTGGPNEQFF.

This clonotype came up many times. This chain uses TRBV5-1 with TRBJ1-1, with D unclear. CDR1 is SGHRS, CDR2 YFSETQ, per germline. This CDR3 is 15 amino acids long. Deletions cut 3 bases from V and 0 bases from J, with 12 bases between. The CDR3, as DNA: TGCGCCAGCAGCTCGACCCCAACAGTGAACACTGAAGCTTTCTTT. Its translation is CASSSTPTVNTEAFF.

This clonotype came up many times. V usage is TRBV5-6 and J usage is TRBJ1-2, with 8 bases fitting TRBD1. From germline, CDR1 is SGHDT and CDR2 YYEEEE. Trimming removed 4 bases from V and 4 bases from J; junction bases left unmatched: 6. This CDR3 spans 14 amino acids. CDR3 bases: TGTGCCAGCAGCCCCGGGACAGGACCCTATGGCTACACCTTC. Protein sequence: CASSPGTGPYGYTF.

This clonotype was observed many times. As DNA, the CDR3 is TGTGCCACCAGCAGAGAGAACCCCGGGACTAGCTCCTACGAGCAGTACTTC. Translating it yields CATSRENPGTSSYEQYF. J is TRBJ2-7 and V is TRBV15, with 8 nucleotides matching TRBD2. CDR1 and CDR2 from the germline V gene are LNHNV and YYDKDF (reference sequence). V trimming: 0 bases; J trimming: 0 bases; junction bases outside the gene matches: 7. The CDR3 covers 17 residues.

This clonotype was recorded many times. V is TRBV20-1 and J is TRBJ2-7, with 7 positions matching TRBD1. The CDR3 contains 15 residues. J was trimmed by 5 bases and V by 5 bases; bases with no gene match: 15. CDR1 DFQATT and CDR2 SNEGSKA come from the germline V gene (reference sequence). CDR3 loop: CSAQNPGTELNEQYF. The CDR3 DNA reads as TGCAGTGCTCAAAACCCCGGGACAGAGTTAAACGAGCAGTACTTC.

This clonotype was counted many times. The chain recombines TRBV5-5 with TRBJ1-5; TRBD1 matches at 12 bases. The CDR3 length is 15 residues. Germline V gene data show CDR1 as SGHKS and CDR2 as YYEKEE (reference sequence). After removal of 4 bases from V and 7 bases from J, the junction contained 6 bases not matched to a gene. The CDR3 DNA reads TGTGCCAGCAGCGAGGAAGGGACAGGGGGCCAGCCCCAGCATTTT. Amino acid sequence: CASSEEGTGGQPQHF.

This clonotype appeared many times. V is TRBV12-3 or TRBV12-4 and J is TRBJ2-5; 9 bases are shared with TRBD1. The CDR3 has 15 residues. J gave up 4 bases and V 2 bases, and 5 bases lay outside the gene matches. CDR3 in amino acids: CASSLWGQGGETQYF. DNA for the CDR3: TGTGCCAGCAGTTTATGGGGACAGGGAGGAGAGACCCAGTACTTC.

This clonotype was detected ten times or more. The chain joins TRBV20-1 to TRBJ1-2; 8 nucleotides match TRBD1. V lost 5 bases, J lost 0 bases, and 5 bases stayed unmatched. There are 14 residues in the CDR3. CDR1 DFQATT and CDR2 SNEGSKA come from the germline V gene (reference sequence). CDR3 in amino acids: CSAEGQGPNYGYTF. In DNA, the CDR3 is TGCAGTGCTGAAGGACAGGGACCTAACTATGGCTACACCTTC.

This clonotype came up many times. The V gene is TRBV20-1, the J gene TRBJ2-1, with 8 bases matching TRBD2. The CDR3 loop spans 14 amino acids. Germline CDR1 DFQATT, CDR2 SNEGSKA (reference sequence). Trimming removed 1 base from V and 9 bases from J; junction bases left unmatched: 8. DNA of the CDR3: TGCAGTGCTAGAGTTGGGACTAGAAGTTCTGAGCAGTTCTTC. It yields the protein CSARVGTRSSEQFF.

In this sample, this clonotype turned up many times. The chain couples TRBV27 to TRBJ2-7, with no clear D. This CDR3 is 14 amino acids long. The V and J ends lost 1 base and 5 bases respectively, with 12 bases between them. The germline gives CDR1 MNHEY, CDR2 SMNVEV (reference sequence). In DNA, the CDR3 is TGTGCCAGCAGTTTATTTCCTGCATCTCACGAGCAGTACTTC. It yields the protein CASSLFPASHEQYF.

This clonotype was observed many times. CDR3 amino acids: CSAIRIRGAPMNTEAFF. The CDR3 DNA follows: TGCAGTGCTATAAGGATCAGGGGGGCCCCCATGAACACTGAAGCTTTCTTT. This chain joins TRBV20-1 and TRBJ1-1; 7 nucleotides match TRBD1. This CDR3 is 17 amino acids long. Germline V CDR1 and CDR2: DFQATT, SNEGSKA (reference sequence). V was clipped by 4 bases and J by 0 bases; unmatched bases: 14.

The sample holds a few counts of this clonotype. The rearrangement links TRBV20-1 to TRBJ2-1; 7 bases are a match to TRBD2. CDR3 length: 16 amino acids. V lost 3 bases, J lost 1 base, and 9 bases stayed unmatched. From germline, CDR1 is DFQATT and CDR2 SNEGSKA (reference sequence). The CDR3 bases are TGCAGTGCTAGTGGGCTAGCGGTAGGTTCCTACAATGAGCAGTTCTTC. Translating it yields CSASGLAVGSYNEQFF.

This clonotype was counted at least ten times. The chain is built from TRBV27 and TRBJ1-1; TRBD1 matches at 8 bases. CDR3 length: 17 residues. Trimming took 7 bases from V and 0 from J; bases not matched to a gene: 13. Per germline, CDR1 MNHEY and CDR2 SMNVEV (reference sequence). In DNA form, the CDR3 reads TGTGCCAGCACCAATACCGCAGGGGGCCCCTTGAACACTGAAGCTTTCTTT. This encodes CASTNTAGGPLNTEAFF.

This clonotype was seen many times. The V gene is TRBV5-1, the J gene TRBJ1-1; unclear D gene. CDR3 size: 13 residues. V was trimmed by 4 bases and J by 3 bases, leaving 10 bases between them. The germline V gene encodes CDR1 SGHRS and CDR2 YFSETQ. CDR3 DNA: TGCGCCAGCAGCCCTCGAAGGGACACTGAAGCTTTCTTT. Translating it yields CASSPRRDTEAFF.